This T cell receptor beta chain derives from a study of T cell repertoires in cytomegalovirus infection. Study details: A matching HLA type, together with CMV infection, was signaled by public TCR beta signatures.

TCRdb used MiXCR to reprocess the reads, holding one entry per CDR3 protein. The top ten hold less than 15% of the sample, which has approximately 250,000 distinct CDR3 sequences, roughly 10% seen once. General study findings and limits: It was HLA-C-restricted CMV-specific TCR beta clonotypes that dominated the response ex vivo. CMV carriers having the relevant HLA were flagged by cumulative public TCR beta family frequency.

Germline assignment: CDR1 LGHNT and CDR2 FRNRAP. The CDR3 length is 15 residues. With 3 bases removed from V and 2 bases from J, the gap between germline ends came to 10 bases. To note about this clonotype: Its antigen is not known.

The TCR sequence derives from a human donor in good health (CMV status not recorded). Some clones in this sample may be carry-over from other donors' samples. Sequencing input: PBMCs. The chain has TRBV12-5 and TRBJ2-2; D is unclear. The CDR3 region is CASGLGQSNTGELFF. The CDR3 DNA reads as TGTGCTAGTGGTTTAGGGCAGAGCAACACCGGGGAGCTGTTTTTT.